The source of this T cell receptor (beta chain) is a study of shared clonotypes between healthy human individuals. Using immunoSEQ multiplex PCR, the repertoire was profiled, and TCRdb retains in-frame clones only, with some absent. This sample has over 950,000 clones; approximately 77% occur once, and the top ten carry 0.89%. Between the trimmed V and J ends, which lost 1 base and 0 bases, there was a span of 10 bases. The CDR3 totals 16 residues. Germline assignment: CDR1 LNHNV and CDR2 YYDKDF (reference sequence). The source is a man younger than 30 in good health. Some clones in this sample may be carry-over from other donors' samples. This chain joins TRBV15 and TRBJ1-3, with D uncertain. Material for sequencing was memory CD4+ T cells from PBMCs. Subset: CD45RA-negative fraction. The CDR3 bases are TGTGCCACCAGCAGAGGGAACAGAGTCTCTGGAAACACCATATATTTT. Its translation: CATSRGNRVSGNTIYF.